The sequence of this T cell receptor (beta chain) was determined in a study of tumor-infiltrating lymphocytes in primary liver carcinoma. This clonotype was recorded once. The conserved phenylalanine or tryptophan is not found at the CDR3 terminus, so this likely reflects a read error. Joint extraction of RNA and DNA used about 17-31 mg of bulk tissue that was unsorted. The patients carried chronic HBV infection and had received no treatment. Samples were taken from five separate regions of every tumor. Making TCR beta cDNA involved approximately 0.5 ug total RNA and a constant-region primer. Employing slightly modified ARM-PCR, three nested multiplex PCR rounds were run, and these gave rise to the TCR beta libraries. Via MiXCR, TCRdb re-called the multiplex PCR reads, giving one row per CDR3 protein. The profile shows 100,000 to 120,000 distinct CDR3 sequences, roughly 80% of them singletons. The material sequenced was liver tumor tissue from sampling region 3. Indicated subset: tumor region T3, left-lateral pole. The TCR comes from a man aged 35-49 years with primary liver carcinoma and hepatitis B virus infection.

The CDR3 region has the DNA TGTACCAGTGAGGGGACCGCTTCCTACGAGCAGTACTTA. This encodes CTSEGTASYEQYL. The chain combines TRBV12-5 with TRBJ2-7; TRBD1 or TRBD2 may be the D gene (5 bases each). The CDR3 is 13 amino acids. CDR1 is LGHNT, CDR2 FRNRAP, per germline.